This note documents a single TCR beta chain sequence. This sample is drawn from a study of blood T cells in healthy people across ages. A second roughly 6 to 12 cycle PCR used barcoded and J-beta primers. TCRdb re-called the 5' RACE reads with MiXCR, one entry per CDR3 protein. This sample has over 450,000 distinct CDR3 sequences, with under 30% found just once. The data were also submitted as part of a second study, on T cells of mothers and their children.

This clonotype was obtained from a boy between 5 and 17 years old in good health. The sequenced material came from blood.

The chain's CDR3 is CASSLMGGSGANVLTF. The CDR3, as DNA: TGTGCCAGCAGCTTAATGGGGGGCTCCGGGGCCAACGTCCTGACTTTC. The chain carries TRBV7-3 and TRBJ2-6, with D perhaps being TRBD1 or TRBD2 (6 bases each). Germline assignment: CDR1 SGHTA and CDR2 FQGTGA. V was trimmed by 1 base and J by 4 bases, leaving 11 bases between them. This CDR3 spans 16 amino acids.